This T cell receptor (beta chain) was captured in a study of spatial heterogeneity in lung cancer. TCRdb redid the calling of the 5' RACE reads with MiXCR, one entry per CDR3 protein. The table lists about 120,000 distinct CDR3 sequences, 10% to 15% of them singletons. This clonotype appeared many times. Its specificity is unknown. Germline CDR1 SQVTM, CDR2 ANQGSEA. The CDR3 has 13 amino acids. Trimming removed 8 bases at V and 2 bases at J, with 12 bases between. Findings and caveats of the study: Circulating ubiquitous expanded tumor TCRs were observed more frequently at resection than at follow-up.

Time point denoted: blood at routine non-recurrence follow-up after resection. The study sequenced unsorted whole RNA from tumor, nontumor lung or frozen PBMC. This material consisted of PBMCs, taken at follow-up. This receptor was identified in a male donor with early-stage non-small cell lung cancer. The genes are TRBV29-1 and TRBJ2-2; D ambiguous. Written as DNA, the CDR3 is TGCAGCTGCGGCTGGGGAAACACCGGGGAGCTGTTTTTT. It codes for CSCGWGNTGELFF.